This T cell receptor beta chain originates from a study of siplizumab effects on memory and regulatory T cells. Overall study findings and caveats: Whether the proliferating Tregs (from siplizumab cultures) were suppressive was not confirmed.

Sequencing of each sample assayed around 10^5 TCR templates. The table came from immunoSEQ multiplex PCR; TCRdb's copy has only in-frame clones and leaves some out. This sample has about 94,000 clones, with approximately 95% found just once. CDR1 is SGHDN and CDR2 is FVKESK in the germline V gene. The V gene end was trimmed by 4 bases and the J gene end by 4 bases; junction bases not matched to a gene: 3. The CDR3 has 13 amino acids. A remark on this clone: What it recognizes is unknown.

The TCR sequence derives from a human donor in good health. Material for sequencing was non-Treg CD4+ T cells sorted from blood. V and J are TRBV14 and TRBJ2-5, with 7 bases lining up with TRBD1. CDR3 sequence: CASSLPGGETQYF. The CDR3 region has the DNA TGTGCCAGCAGCCTGCCAGGGGGAGAGACCCAGTACTTC. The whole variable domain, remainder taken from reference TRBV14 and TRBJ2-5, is EAGVTQFPSHSVIEKGQTVTLRCDPISGHDNLYWYRRVMGKEIKFLLHFVKESKQDESGMPNNRFLAERTGGTYSTLKVQPAELEDSGVYFCASSLPGGETQYFGPGTRLLVL.